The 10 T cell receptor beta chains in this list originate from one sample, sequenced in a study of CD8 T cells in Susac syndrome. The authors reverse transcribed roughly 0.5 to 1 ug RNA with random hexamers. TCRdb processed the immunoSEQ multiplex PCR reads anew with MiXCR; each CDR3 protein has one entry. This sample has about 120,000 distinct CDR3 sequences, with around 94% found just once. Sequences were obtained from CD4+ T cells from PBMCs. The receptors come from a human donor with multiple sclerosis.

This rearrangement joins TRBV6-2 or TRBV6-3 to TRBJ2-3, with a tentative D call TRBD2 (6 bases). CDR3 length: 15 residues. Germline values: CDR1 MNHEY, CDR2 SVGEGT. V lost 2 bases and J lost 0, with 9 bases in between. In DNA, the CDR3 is TGTGCCAGCAGTTACGGCGGGGTTAGCACAGATACGCAGTATTTT. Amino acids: CASSYGGVSTDTQYF.

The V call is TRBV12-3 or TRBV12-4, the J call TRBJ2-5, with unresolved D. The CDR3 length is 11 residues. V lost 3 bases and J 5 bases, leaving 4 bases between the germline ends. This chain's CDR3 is CASSLMETQYF. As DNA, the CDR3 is TGTGCCAGCAGTTTGATGGAGACCCAGTACTTC.

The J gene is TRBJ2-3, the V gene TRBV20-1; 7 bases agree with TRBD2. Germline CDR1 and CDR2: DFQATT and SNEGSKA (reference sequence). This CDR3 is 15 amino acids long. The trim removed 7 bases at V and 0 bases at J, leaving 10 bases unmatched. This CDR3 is CSVARGYGSTDTQYF. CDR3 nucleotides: TGCAGTGTCGCGCGGGGGTACGGAAGCACAGATACGCAGTATTTT.

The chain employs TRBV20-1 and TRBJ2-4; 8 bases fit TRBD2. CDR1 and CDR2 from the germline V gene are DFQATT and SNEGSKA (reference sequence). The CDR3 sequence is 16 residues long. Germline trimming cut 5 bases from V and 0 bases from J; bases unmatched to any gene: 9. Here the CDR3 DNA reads TGCAGTGCTCCTAAAGCGGGGGTTTTAGCCAAAAACATTCAGTACTTC. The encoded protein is CSAPKAGVLAKNIQYF.

The CDR3 nucleotides are TGTGCCAGCGGGTTAGCGGGGGGAGAAACCGGGGAGCTGTTTTTT. Residues: CASGLAGGETGELFF. The rearrangement uses TRBV13 and TRBJ2-2; 10 nucleotides agree with TRBD2. V trimming: 8 bases; J trimming: 5 bases; junction bases outside the gene matches: 8. The CDR3 is 15 residues long. CDR1 is PRHDT, CDR2 FYEKMQ, per germline (reference sequence).

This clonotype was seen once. As DNA, the CDR3 is TGTGCCAGCAGCCCTAGACAGGGGGAAAGCTATGGCTACACCTTC. Its protein product is CASSPRQGESYGYTF. The chain links TRBV7-3 to TRBJ1-2, with TRBD1 identical over 9 bases. Germline CDR1 reads SGHTA; CDR2 reads FQGTGA. This CDR3 has 15 amino acids. V lost 5 bases and J lost 4; bases outside the gene matches: 8.

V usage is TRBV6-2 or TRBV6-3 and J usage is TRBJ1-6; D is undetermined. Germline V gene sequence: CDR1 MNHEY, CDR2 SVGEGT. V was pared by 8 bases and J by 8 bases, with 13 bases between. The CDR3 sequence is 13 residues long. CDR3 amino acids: CASGWQLDSPLHF. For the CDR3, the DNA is TGTGCCAGCGGGTGGCAGCTTGATTCACCCCTCCACTTT.

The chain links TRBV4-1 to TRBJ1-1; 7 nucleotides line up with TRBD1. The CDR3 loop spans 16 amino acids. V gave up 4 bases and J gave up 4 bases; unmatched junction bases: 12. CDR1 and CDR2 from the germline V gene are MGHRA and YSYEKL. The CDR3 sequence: CASSPTNRGPSTEAFF. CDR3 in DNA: TGCGCCAGCAGCCCCACGAACAGGGGCCCCAGCACTGAAGCTTTCTTT.

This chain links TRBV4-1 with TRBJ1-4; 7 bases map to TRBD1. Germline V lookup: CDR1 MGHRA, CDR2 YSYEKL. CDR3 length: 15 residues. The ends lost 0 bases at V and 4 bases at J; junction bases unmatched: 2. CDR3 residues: CASSQEGGFNEKLFF. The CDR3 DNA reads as TGCGCCAGCAGCCAAGAAGGGGGCTTTAATGAAAAACTGTTTTTT.

CDR3 amino acids: CSAGQGTAEAFF. In DNA, the CDR3 is TGCAGCGCAGGACAGGGGACAGCTGAAGCTTTCTTT. The V gene is TRBV29-1, the J gene TRBJ1-1; TRBD1 agrees at 9 bases. The V gene's germline CDR1 is SQVTM and CDR2 ANQGSEA. The CDR3 is 12 amino acids. J was trimmed by 6 bases and V by 7 bases; bases with no gene match: 6.